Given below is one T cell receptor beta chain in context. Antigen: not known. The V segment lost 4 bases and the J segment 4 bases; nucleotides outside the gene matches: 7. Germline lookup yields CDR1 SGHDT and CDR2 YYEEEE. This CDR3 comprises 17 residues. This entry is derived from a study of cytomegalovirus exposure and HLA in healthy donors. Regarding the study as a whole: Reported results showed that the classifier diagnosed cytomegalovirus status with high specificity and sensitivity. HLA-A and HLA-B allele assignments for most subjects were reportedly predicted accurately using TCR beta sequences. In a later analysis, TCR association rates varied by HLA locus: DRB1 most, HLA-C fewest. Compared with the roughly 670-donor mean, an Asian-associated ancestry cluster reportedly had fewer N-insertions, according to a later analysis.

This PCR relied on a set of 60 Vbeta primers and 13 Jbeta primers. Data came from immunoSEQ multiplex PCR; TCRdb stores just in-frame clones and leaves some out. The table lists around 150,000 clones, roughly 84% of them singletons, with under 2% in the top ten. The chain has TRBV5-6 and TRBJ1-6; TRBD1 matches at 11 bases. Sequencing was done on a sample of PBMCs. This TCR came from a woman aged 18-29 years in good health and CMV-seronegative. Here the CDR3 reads CASSPRGTGGYNSPLHF. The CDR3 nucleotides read TGTGCCAGCAGCCCGAGGGGGACAGGGGGATATAATTCACCCCTCCACTTT. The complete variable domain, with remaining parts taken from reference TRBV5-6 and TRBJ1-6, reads DAGVTQSPTHLIKTRGQQVTLRCSPKSGHDTVSWYQQALGQGPQFIFQYYEEEERQRGNFPDRFSGHQFPNYSSELNVNALLLGDSALYLCASSPRGTGGYNSPLHFGNGTRLTVT.